The 14 T cell receptor beta chains in this list originate from one sample, sequenced in a study of CD8 T cells in ankylosing spondylitis (dated 2017 in TCRdb). The paper's findings and limits, for the study overall: Blood from ankylosing spondylitis patients appeared to be characterized by a TCR beta motif made up of under ten highly homologous amino acid variants.

The library was generated by 5' RACE. The data were produced on an Illumina HiSeq 2500. TCRdb passed the public sequencing reads through fastp at Q25 and MiXCR, retaining productive beta sequences. Rows merge per CDR3 protein into single entries with the most common DNA and genes. Across this sample there are 300,000 to 400,000 distinct CDR3 sequences, with around 22% seen only once. The ten largest account for roughly 16% of the sample. These receptors have no known antigen. The sample comprised blood, either unsorted or a sorted T cell fraction (not recorded which). The receptor source for this set is a male donor with ankylosing spondylitis.

This sequence joins TRBV7-3 and TRBJ2-2; a possible D gene is TRBD1 (6 bases). V lost 2 bases and J lost 6, with 16 bases in between. CDR1 is SGHTA and CDR2 is FQGTGA in the germline V gene. CDR3 length: 16 residues. CDR3 protein: CASSLSPPGASGELFF. The DNA for the CDR3 is TGTGCCAGCAGCTTATCCCCCCCAGGGGCATCCGGGGAGCTGTTTTTT.

This clonotype was recorded a few times. The gene calls are TRBV28 and TRBJ1-2, with TRBD1 identical over 8 bases. Germline CDR1 is MDHEN and CDR2 is SYDVKM. V was clipped by 2 bases and J by 5 bases; unmatched bases: 7. This CDR3 spans 15 amino acids. The CDR3 DNA reads TGTGCCAGCAGTTTAATCGGACAGGGCGGGTATGGCTACACCTTC. It translates to CASSLIGQGGYGYTF.

The chain carries TRBV2 and TRBJ1-5; perhaps TRBD1 as D (6 bases). Germline V gives CDR1 SNHLY, CDR2 FYNNEI. This CDR3 comprises 15 residues. The V end lost 8 bases, the J end lost 4 bases, and 18 bases lay between the germline ends. CDR3 coding DNA: TGTGCCAGCGGGGGGGGGCGGACTCCTAATCAGCCCCAGCATTTT. Translated, it gives CASGGGRTPNQPQHF.

This clonotype came up a few times. The chain employs TRBV24-1 and TRBJ2-2, with D unresolved. Germline CDR1 and CDR2: KGHDR and SFDVKD. V dropped 5 bases and J dropped 7 bases, with 13 bases sitting between them. The CDR3 has 14 residues. The CDR3 coding sequence is TGTGCCACCAGTGCCGGGCTGAGAAACGGGGAGCTGTTTTTT. Translating gives CATSAGLRNGELFF.

The sample holds one count of this clonotype. The V gene is TRBV18, the J gene TRBJ2-2, with no clear D. The germline V and J ends were trimmed by 3 bases and 4 bases, with 12 bases remaining between them. The CDR3 has 15 amino acids. Germline V gene sequence: CDR1 KGHSH, CDR2 LQKENI. This CDR3 reads CASSPATPFTGELFF. CDR3 DNA sequence: TGTGCCAGCTCACCCGCGACACCATTCACCGGGGAGCTGTTTTTT. The full variable domain, in which reference TRBV18 and TRBJ2-2 provide the parts outside the CDR3, is NAGVMQNPRHLVRRRGQEARLRCSPMKGHSHVYWYRQLPEEGLKFMVYLQKENIIDESGMPKERFSAEFPKEGPSILRIQQVVRGDSAAYFCASSPATPFTGELFFGEGSRLTVL.

This clonotype was counted at least ten times. This rearrangement joins TRBV29-1 to TRBJ2-1; possible D gene TRBD1, 6 bases. Germline V gene sequence: CDR1 SQVTM, CDR2 ANQGSEA. V was cut by 7 bases and J by 2 bases, with 24 bases left in between. There are 17 residues in the CDR3. CDR3 in amino acids: CSGGPRGLSGPYNEQFF. The CDR3 coding sequence is TGCAGCGGGGGGCCCCGAGGGCTTTCCGGGCCCTACAATGAGCAGTTCTTC.

This chain connects TRBV12-3 or TRBV12-4 to TRBJ2-3; D possibly matches TRBD1 or TRBD2 (6 bases each). The CDR3 extends over 16 amino acids. V was pared by 7 bases and J by 2 bases, with 19 bases between. The CDR3 region has the DNA TGTGCCAGCAATCCTAGGGGGGCATCCCACACAGATACGCAGTATTTT. The encoded protein is CASNPRGASHTDTQYF.

The chain has TRBV29-1 and TRBJ2-5, with TRBD2 matching over 16 bases. The CDR3 contains 13 residues. Germline CDR1 and CDR2: SQVTM and ANQGSEA. After removal of 8 bases from V and 6 bases from J, the junction contained 3 bases not matched to a gene. The DNA for the CDR3 is TGCAGCTGGGGACTAGCGGGAGGGAAGACCCAGTACTTC. It translates to CSWGLAGGKTQYF.

CDR3 in amino acids: CASSPSMAEPYNEQFF. The CDR3 DNA sequence: TGTGCCAGCAGTCCCTCTATGGCGGAACCCTACAATGAGCAGTTCTTC. The gene calls are TRBV12-3 or TRBV12-4 and TRBJ2-1; D is unclear. This CDR3 is built from 16 residues. V was pared by 5 bases and J by 2 bases, with 16 bases between.

This clonotype appeared a few times. V usage is TRBV5-1 and J usage is TRBJ2-7, with D possibly matching TRBD1 (5 bases). The V gene's germline CDR1 is SGHRS and CDR2 YFSETQ. V shed 5 bases and J shed 0 bases, with 12 bases lying between them. The CDR3 has 14 residues. Here the CDR3 DNA reads TGCGCCAGCAGAGCCCAGGGCATCTCCTACGAGCAGTACTTC. It specifies CASRAQGISYEQYF.

The chain joins TRBV28 to TRBJ1-5; D call uncertain. With 3 bases removed from V and 6 bases from J, the gap between germline ends came to 12 bases. The CDR3 length is 14 residues. Germline CDR1 is MDHEN and CDR2 is SYDVKM. This CDR3 reads CASSFQRAAQPQHF. For the CDR3, the DNA is TGTGCCAGCAGTTTTCAGAGGGCGGCTCAGCCCCAGCATTTT.

This clonotype showed up just once. CDR3 loop: CASSQFLRTGVSYNEQFF. The CDR3 DNA reads as TGCGCCAGCAGCCAATTTCTTAGGACAGGGGTGTCCTACAATGAGCAGTTCTTC. The chain carries TRBV4-3 and TRBJ2-1; 9 positions match TRBD1. The ends lost 2 bases at V and 1 base at J; junction bases unmatched: 9. This CDR3 is built from 18 residues. CDR1 LGHNA and CDR2 YSLEER come from the germline V gene.

A few counts support this clonotype. The J gene is TRBJ2-4, the V gene TRBV7-2; TRBD2 aligns across 7 bases. The CDR3 consists of 15 residues. CDR1 and CDR2 from the germline V gene are SGHTA and FQGNSA. V lost 1 base and J lost 7; bases outside the gene matches: 7. The CDR3 loop is CASSLDGGSLNIQYF. In DNA, the CDR3 is TGTGCCAGCAGCTTAGACGGCGGGAGTTTGAACATTCAGTACTTC.

The sample holds a few counts of this clonotype. The chain recombines TRBV5-1 with TRBJ2-2; TRBD1 might be the D (7 bases). The CDR3 loop spans 14 amino acids. Trimming took 6 bases from V and 2 from J, leaving 11 bases between them. CDR1 SGHRS and CDR2 YFSETQ come from the germline V gene. The CDR3 loop is CASIQGTNTGELFF. CDR3 sequence (DNA): TGCGCCAGCATACAGGGGACTAACACCGGGGAGCTGTTTTTT.